This T cell receptor beta chain was sequenced for a study of regulatory T cells in long-lasting Graves disease (TCRdb year 2021). For the wider study: Newly diagnosed Graves' disease patients had taken antithyroid drugs for less than 3 months. Persistent Graves' disease patients were compared with newly diagnosed Graves' disease patients by peripheral blood TCR sequencing and RNA sequencing. The study was conducted in China and was registered as a clinical trial. A total of around 35 samples underwent TCR sequencing, from roughly 13 patients with persistent Graves' disease and about 20 patients with newly diagnosed Graves' disease. Overall study results and their limits: Only peripheral blood was studied, because thyroid tissue, the primary lesion, was inaccessible. Patients with persistent disease shared more public clonotypes (approximately 2,500) than newly diagnosed patients did (about 1,000). TRBV28, TRBJ1-2 and TRBJ2-5 were preferentially used in persistent disease, while TRBV20-1 and TRBJ2-1 were favored in newly diagnosed disease. Compared with newly diagnosed patients, patients with persistent Graves' disease had lower TCR Shannon entropy and fewer highly expanded clones, which suggests clonal expansion. The authors acknowledged the small sample size as a limitation that may reduce accuracy. Sequencing and analysis were limited to the TCR beta chain.

The time point label corresponds to: newly diagnosed GD, antithyroid drugs for less than 3 months. RNA was extracted from PBMCs in TRIzol for both TCR sequencing and RNA sequencing. Graves' disease was diagnosed according to American Thyroid Association guidelines. Patients for the study were recruited at an endocrinology department in Xi'an, China. Each patient gave about 8.1 milliliters of peripheral blood, collected in an EDTA anticoagulant tube. Ficoll Paque Plus density gradient separation was used to isolate PBMCs, and no additional T cell sorting was done. An Agilent 2100 Bioanalyzer and agarose gel were used to assess RNA quality, and a NanoDrop 2000 was used to measure RNA concentration. As for this clonotype: Its binding antigen is unknown. No clone much larger than this one lies a single base away; base qualities are absent.

The germline V gene provides CDR1 MNHNS and CDR2 SASEGT. Compared with germline, V lacks 4 bases and J lacks 2 bases; bases without a gene match: 4. The CDR3 spans 14 residues, from the cysteine through the phenylalanine. Kept here is only the CDR3 DNA, which spans 42 bases and is read in frame from base 1. Library construction relied on multiplex PCR. The instrument was an Illumina HiSeq 4000. TCR beta libraries were built with iRepertoire HTBI primers and Arm-PCR amplification of CDR3 regions. Before sequencing, the PCR products went through gel purification. The authors' pipeline ran thus. Across samples, 62 TRBV and around 15 TRBJ segments were identified and used for gene usage analysis of CDR3 amino acid clonotypes. COPE and FqMerger were used to merge filtered high-quality paired reads into contigs. BLAST was used to align contigs to the IMGT TRBV, TRBD and TRBJ reference genes, and CDR3 was defined following IMGT. Clonotypes above 0.1% frequency were classified as highly expanded clones. Repertoire diversity was measured by Shannon entropy, and V-J evenness by the Gini coefficient. A clonotype found in more than one individual was treated as public. The public reads were run again by TCRdb, first through fastp at Q25 and then through MiXCR, and only productive beta chains were kept. Rows are combined by CDR3 protein, so each entry shows the most common genes and DNA. It is TCRdb's table, rather than the study itself, that gives the V and J calls and clone size. Within this sample are 420,000 or so distinct CDR3 sequences, with about a sixth of them counted one time only. The top ten constitute around a quarter of the sample.

In addition, the sample was reused for a study of T cells in Graves' hyperthyroidism and ophthalmopathy. From the second report: Stable Graves' hyperthyroidism was defined as no progression to ophthalmopathy during 18 months of follow-up. Hyperthyroidism patients were newly diagnosed, with disease duration under 2 months, and aged 18 to 65 years. Exclusion was applied to patients with uncontrolled infections, other autoimmune diseases, pregnancy or lactation. Diagnoses were established on the basis of clinical symptoms, serum thyroxine and TRAb, thyroid ultrasound, and orbital computed tomography. A first-round RT-PCR of the TCR CDR3 used the HTBI primer set with the Qiagen OneStep RT-PCR kit. Blood samples also contained most of the expanded thyroid clonotypes (frequency above 0.001), which suggests that blood repertoires may reflect thyroid immune responses. In cross-validation, a model built on a 13 V-J signature told ophthalmopathy apart from stable hyperthyroidism with 87.88% sensitivity and roughly 82% specificity, and in testing the same model reached 80%/75%. In validation, the model predicted progression to ophthalmopathy with 55% to 71% sensitivity and about 72% specificity, a median of around six months before onset. A discovery cohort of about a hundred patients, roughly 40 with Graves' ophthalmopathy and under 60 with stable Graves' hyperthyroidism, was used to find distinguishing TCR V-J signatures. Prospective prediction of ophthalmopathy was tested in an independent validation cohort consisting of roughly 20 hyperthyroidism patients and more than 15 patients who later progressed to ophthalmopathy. The 90 to 100 discovery patients were randomly split 7:3 into training and test sets. In several Graves' hyperthyroidism patients, the study also compared T-cell repertoires from thyroid tissue with T-cell repertoires from blood. Following sampling, methimazole starting at 30 mg daily was given to hyperthyroidism patients, and high-dose intravenous methylprednisolone was given to ophthalmopathy patients. Libraries were constructed in a second round of multiplex PCR, after which size selection and purification were carried out. The libraries were sequenced on an Illumina HiSeq2000 using paired-end 100 bp reads. Raw data were processed with SOAPnuke, discarding reads with adapters, uncalled bases, mean Phred below 15, or no exact constant-primer or identifier match. COPE v1.2.5 was used to merge high-quality paired reads, and clonotypes were defined as unique nucleotide sequences. MiTCR v1.1 was used to align the clonotypes against IMGT TRBV, TRBD and TRBJ reference segments. Analysis was restricted to V-J combinations with a frequency above 0.0001, which covered about 99% of repertoires. A TCS score was defined as the ratio between F50 (clonal expansion) and ExV (chaos), using BLOSUM62-based TCRdist between CDR3 peptides within each V-J. Welch's t-statistics and random forest reduced approximately 520 V-J features to some 14, which were used in a naive Bayes classifier (R e1071). No statistical method was used to set the sample size in advance, and investigators knew the group allocation. According to the paper, TCR Vbeta CDR3 sequencing was carried out on about 140 peripheral blood samples, which came from over 40 ophthalmopathy, about 75 hyperthyroidism and roughly 17 progressor patients.

The TCR sequence derives from a woman between 18 and 29 years old with Graves disease. Donor details come from another sample of the same person, matched by shared clones. The sequence is built from TRBV6-1 and TRBJ2-7; 8 bases in between match TRBD2. Material: peripheral blood mononuclear cells (PBMCs), obtained at new diagnosis, from a patient treated with antithyroid drugs. The encoded CDR3 is CASSGTGGPYEQYF. The DNA sequence is TGTGCCAGCAGTGGTACGGGAGGGCCCTACGAGCAGTACTTC.